This T cell receptor (beta chain) was observed in a study of T cell clonality in common variable immunodeficiency. Caucasian heritage predominated among both patients and controls. General study points: Compared with healthy controls, CVID subjects showed increased TCRbeta clonality, mostly in about a third.

CVID and control samples used equivalent genomic DNA input. The data were produced by immunoSEQ multiplex PCR, yet TCRdb's version contains in-frame clones alone and is incomplete. This sample has tens of thousands of clones, each found more than once. The germline V and J ends were trimmed by 0 bases and 11 bases, with 9 bases remaining between them. Germline CDR1 and CDR2: SGHRS and YFSETQ. The CDR3 runs 13 residues. Many counts were recorded for this clone. Antigen: not known. The read gets to within 3 residues of the CDR3 end, and the germline J gene fills in the rest. The source is a person aged 18 to 70 in good health. The rearrangement links TRBV5-1 to TRBJ1-6; D call uncertain. Source material: peripheral blood mononuclear cells. The CDR3 sequence: CASSLGGTPPLHF. The DNA read from the CDR3 is TGCGCCAGCAGCTTGGGTGGCACCCCACCC.